The rows below give T cell receptor beta chains drawn from one sample of a study of T cells in localized non-small cell lung cancer. Sequenced by immunoSEQ multiplex PCR; TCRdb stores in-frame clones only, minus some. The sample carries approximately 30,000 clones, around 90% recorded once. The specimen comprised peripheral blood mononuclear cells, sampled before any cancer treatment. These receptors were collected from a man aged 35-75 years with stage III lung adenocarcinoma. Each CDR3 is given with its conserved first and last residue. The order of the fields is V gene, clone size, D gene, J gene, CDR3 protein, CDR3 DNA. The D gene is left open where the match is weak. Expanded clones are given a class, and other clones once, few, many or no size at all.

TRBV19	NA	TRBD1	TRBJ1-5	CASSIGGRGYQPQHF	TGTGCCAGTAGTATAGGTGGCAGGGGGTACCAGCCCCAGCATTTT
TRBV30	NA	NA	TRBJ1-5	CAWSVSVGRVNQPQHF	TGTGCCTGGAGTGTATCAGTGGGCAGGGTCAATCAGCCCCAGCATTTT
TRBV5-5	NA	TRBD1	TRBJ1-2	CASSLASGTGGGYTF	TGTGCCAGCAGCTTGGCTTCCGGGACAGGGGGTGGCTACACCTTC
TRBV7-2	NA	NA	TRBJ2-5	CASSLVGGNQETQYF	TGTGCCAGCAGCCTCGTAGGGGGGAACCAAGAGACCCAGTACTTC
TRBV20-1	NA	NA	TRBJ1-6	CSASTESPLHF	TGCAGTGCTAGTACCGAATCACCCCTCCACTTT
TRBV18	NA	TRBD1	TRBJ1-3	CASSELTGSSGNTIYF	TGTGCCAGCTCCGAATTGACAGGGAGCTCTGGAAACACCATATATTTT
TRBV6-1	NA	TRBD1	TRBJ1-2	CASSWGDSGYTF	TGTGCCAGCAGTTGGGGGGACAGTGGCTACACCTTC
TRBV7-2	NA	NA	TRBJ1-2	CASSPPGPSNYGYTF	TGTGCCAGCAGCCCTCCGGGTCCCTCTAACTATGGCTACACCTTC
TRBV7-9	NA	NA	TRBJ1-5	CASSRMQGMEPQHF	TGTGCCAGCAGCCGCATGCAGGGGATGGAGCCCCAGCATTTT
TRBV7-8	few	NA	TRBJ2-2	CASSLLGMANTGELFF	TGTGCCAGCAGCTTATTAGGGATGGCGAACACCGGGGAGCTGTTTTTT
TRBV18	NA	TRBD2	TRBJ2-3	CASSPGTSGGTDTQYF	TGTGCCAGCTCACCCGGGACTAGCGGGGGGACAGATACGCAGTATTTT
TRBV5-5	NA	TRBD1	TRBJ2-7	CASSSPGGPYEQYF	TGTGCCAGCAGCTCCCCAGGGGGTCCCTACGAGCAGTACTTC
TRBV11-2	few	TRBD2	TRBJ2-7	CASSLSRQTSGTYEQYF	TGTGCCAGCAGCTTAAGTCGACAGACTAGCGGAACCTACGAGCAGTACTTC
TRBV9	NA	TRBD2	TRBJ2-5	CASSSRISGQETQYF	TGTGCCAGCAGCTCCAGGATTAGCGGGCAAGAGACCCAGTACTTC
TRBV6-5	NA	NA	TRBJ1-2	CASSYSYPGNYGYTF	TGTGCCAGCAGTTACTCGTATCCGGGTAACTATGGCTACACCTTC
TRBV5-4	NA	TRBD1	TRBJ1-2	CASSFPLGQAQGYGYTF	TGTGCCAGCAGCTTCCCTCTGGGACAGGCTCAAGGCTATGGCTACACCTTC
TRBV6-5	NA	NA	TRBJ2-1	CASSLQGGLNNEQFF	TGTGCCAGCAGTTTACAGGGAGGCCTTAACAATGAGCAGTTCTTC
TRBV6-5	once	TRBD1	TRBJ1-3	CASRLQGFSGNTIYF	TGTGCCAGCAGACTACAGGGGTTTTCTGGAAACACCATATATTTT
TRBV4-1	NA	TRBD1	TRBJ2-7	CASSQGQGDLNEQYF	TGCGCCAGCAGCCAAGGACAGGGGGACCTGAACGAGCAGTACTTC
TRBV2	NA	NA	TRBJ1-4	CASSYLATNEKLFF	TGTGCCAGCAGTTACCTTGCAACTAATGAAAAACTGTTTTTT
TRBV21-1	NA	NA	TRBJ2-7	CASSSDGSSGGCSPINEQYF	TGTGCCAGCAGCTCAGACGGGTCTAGCGGGGGTTGCAGCCCAATAAACGAGCAGTACTTC
TRBV19	NA	NA	TRBJ2-7	CASSIYWQGPYEQYF	TGTGCCAGTAGTATTTATTGGCAGGGACCCTACGAGCAGTACTTC
TRBV5-8	NA	TRBD2	TRBJ2-1	CASSPIAGGVDEQFF	TGTGCCAGCAGCCCGATAGCGGGGGGTGTAGATGAGCAGTTCTTC
TRBV5-6	NA	TRBD1	TRBJ2-7	CASSFGTGIYEQYF	TGTGCCAGCAGCTTCGGGACAGGGATCTACGAGCAGTACTTC
TRBV11-2	NA	NA	TRBJ2-6	CASSFRRGANVLTF	TGTGCCAGCAGCTTCAGGAGGGGGGCCAACGTCCTGACTTTC
TRBV2	once	NA	TRBJ2-3	CASAGYPDTQYF	TGTGCCAGCGCGGGGTACCCAGATACGCAGTATTTT
TRBV18	NA	NA	TRBJ2-2	CASSPINRQTNTGELFF	TGTGCCAGCTCACCAATAAACAGACAAACGAACACCGGGGAGCTGTTTTTT
TRBV5-6	NA	NA	TRBJ1-3	CASSLPPPDVTVKYF	TGTGCCAGCAGCTTGCCCCCCCCCGATGTGACGGTAAAATATTTT
TRBV5-1	NA	TRBD1	TRBJ1-1	CASSWTGQMNTEAFF	TGCGCCAGCAGCTGGACAGGGCAGATGAACACTGAAGCTTTCTTT
TRBV19	NA	NA	TRBJ2-7	CASSVFTDGTEQYF	TGTGCCAGTAGTGTTTTTACGGACGGAACCGAGCAGTACTTC
TRBV5-6	few	NA	TRBJ2-5	CASSLVSVAEETQYF	TGTGCCAGCAGCTTAGTTTCCGTTGCAGAAGAGACCCAGTACTTC
TRBV30	NA	NA	TRBJ1-5	CAWSGLQGGQPQHF	TGTGCCTGGAGTGGGCTCCAGGGCGGTCAGCCCCAGCATTTT
TRBV28	NA	NA	TRBJ2-7	CASAAGGPYEQYF	TGTGCCAGCGCCGCCGGGGGTCCCTACGAGCAGTACTTC
TRBV7-9	NA	NA	TRBJ1-5	CASSSDSLNQPQHF	TGTGCCAGCAGCTCGGACAGCCTCAATCAGCCCCAGCATTTT
TRBV19	NA	NA	TRBJ1-5	CASSIGWAGTFHF	TGTGCCAGTAGTATAGGCTGGGCAGGGACTTTCCATTTT
TRBV7-2	NA	NA	TRBJ2-7	CASSFGRAYEQYF	TGTGCCAGCAGCTTCGGGAGAGCCTACGAGCAGTACTTC
TRBV4-3	NA	TRBD2	TRBJ2-7	CASSQDLTSQVYEQYF	TGCGCCAGCAGCCAAGATTTGACTAGCCAAGTGTACGAGCAGTACTTC
TRBV6-5	NA	NA	TRBJ2-7	CASSYGGSYEQYF	TGTGCCAGCAGTTACGGAGGATCCTACGAGCAGTACTTC
TRBV7-3	NA	TRBD1	TRBJ1-6	CASSLRGTASSYNSPLHF	TGTGCCAGCAGCTTAAGGGGGACAGCGAGCTCCTATAATTCACCCCTCCACTTT
TRBV28	NA	NA	TRBJ1-1	CASKPPGPKETEAFF	TGTGCCAGCAAACCTCCCGGCCCAAAGGAGACTGAAGCTTTCTTT
TRBV5-1	NA	TRBD2	TRBJ2-1	CASSLGLAGSEQFF	TGCGCCAGCAGCTTGGGATTAGCGGGGAGTGAGCAGTTCTTC
TRBV9	NA	NA	TRBJ1-1	CASSVVSLSNTEAFF	TGTGCCAGCAGCGTAGTTTCTTTGAGTAACACTGAAGCTTTCTTT
TRBV19	few	NA	TRBJ2-7	CASSIYGTTYEQYF	TGTGCCAGTAGTATATACGGGACCACCTACGAGCAGTACTTC
TRBV19	NA	TRBD1	TRBJ1-2	CASTVYRGPGYTF	TGTGCCAGTACAGTGTACAGGGGGCCTGGCTACACCTTC
TRBV19	NA	NA	TRBJ2-7	CASSIGGRGVPYEQYF	TGTGCCAGTAGTATAGGGGGGAGAGGGGTTCCCTACGAGCAGTACTTC
TRBV2	NA	NA	TRBJ2-5	CASTGASQTQYF	TGTGCCAGCACTGGGGCCAGCCAGACCCAGTACTTC
TRBV6-6	NA	NA	TRBJ1-4	CASSPPGRGNEKLFF	TGTGCCAGCAGTCCACCGGGACGGGGGAATGAAAAACTGTTTTTT
TRBV4-2	NA	NA	TRBJ1-1	CASSQSLYTEAFF	TGTGCCAGCAGCCAATCACTATATACTGAAGCTTTCTTT
TRBV19	NA	TRBD2	TRBJ2-3	CASSIGGSGGADTQYF	TGTGCCAGTAGTATAGGAGGTAGCGGGGGGGCAGATACGCAGTATTTT
TRBV6-1	once	TRBD1	TRBJ2-3	CASSVGTGSTDTQYF	TGTGCCAGCAGTGTTGGGACAGGGAGCACAGATACGCAGTATTTT
TRBV30	NA	TRBD1	TRBJ2-7	CAWSAKTGGQYEQYF	TGTGCCTGGAGCGCAAAGACAGGGGGCCAGTACGAGCAGTACTTC
TRBV28	NA	NA	TRBJ1-1	CASRYTTRTPDQAFF	TGTGCCAGCAGGTACACGACTAGGACACCGGACCAAGCTTTCTTT
TRBV6-1	NA	NA	TRBJ1-3	CASSEWGKSGNTIYF	TGTGCCAGCAGTGAATGGGGTAAATCCGGAAACACCATATATTTT
TRBV27	NA	TRBD1	TRBJ1-5	CASSLTGERFQPQHF	TGTGCCAGCAGTTTGACAGGGGAAAGGTTCCAGCCCCAGCATTTT
TRBV29-1	NA	TRBD1	TRBJ2-5	CSVAGTGETQYF	TGCAGCGTCGCCGGGACAGGGGAGACCCAGTACTTC
TRBV29-1	NA	NA	TRBJ2-2	CSVENRVRGAATGELFF	TGCAGCGTTGAGAACCGGGTACGGGGGGCGGCGACCGGGGAGCTGTTTTTT
TRBV7-2	NA	NA	TRBJ2-5	CASSLASPRETQYF	TGTGCCAGCAGCTTAGCGTCCCCTCGAGAGACCCAGTACTTC
TRBV5-6	NA	TRBD2	TRBJ2-5	CASSLVSSGGYETQYF	TGTGCCAGCAGCTTGGTTTCTAGCGGGGGGTACGAGACCCAGTACTTC
TRBV14	NA	NA	TRBJ2-3	CASTPGSRTDTQYF	TGTGCCAGCACCCCAGGGTCTCGGACAGATACGCAGTATTTT